This T cell receptor (beta chain) was observed in a study of radiotherapy plus CTLA-4 blockade in lung cancer. The study treated chemo-refractory metastatic non-small-cell lung cancer patients with focal radiation plus ipilimumab CTLA-4 blockade. This clone was picked up a small number of times. What it recognizes is unknown. V was clipped by 4 bases and J by 6 bases, with 10 bases between them. The CDR3 is made up of 13 amino acids. Germline V gene data show CDR1 as PRHDT and CDR2 as FYEKMQ (reference sequence). Overall study findings and caveats: Best predicting response, reportedly, were early blood T cell clone dynamics, with interferon-beta.

Here immunoSEQ multiplex PCR was the method, and the copy in TCRdb shows in-frame clones only, minus some. The table records 55,000 to 80,000 clones, around 86% of them present only once. This TCR came from a human donor with non-small cell lung cancer that progressed on radiotherapy plus ipilimumab. The sample was peripheral blood, taken from a patient treated with radiotherapy plus ipilimumab. The chain couples TRBV13 to TRBJ1-3; no reliable D call. CDR3 protein: CASSSNPENTIYF. The CDR3 nucleotides read TGTGCCAGCAGCTCCAACCCCGAAAACACCATATATTTT.